The 5 T cell receptor beta chains given below trace back to one sample, sequenced in a study of T cell responses to AZD1222 COVID-19 vaccine. The table came from immunoSEQ multiplex PCR; TCRdb's copy has only in-frame clones and leaves some out. The sample shows some 170,000 clones, around 94% of them seen only once. The sequencing here drew on peripheral blood, taken on day 0 of AZD1222 vaccination. The receptor set was obtained from an adult in good health.

This rearrangement joins TRBV19 to TRBJ2-2; no clear D gene. Looked up from germline, CDR1 is LNHDA and CDR2 is SQIVND (reference sequence). The V and J ends lost 6 bases and 5 bases respectively, with 7 bases between them. This CDR3 has 12 residues. The CDR3 reads CASSILTGELFF. CDR3 DNA sequence: TGTGCCAGTAGCATACTAACCGGGGAGCTGTTTTTT.

The chain links TRBV3-1 (or the pseudogene TRBV3-2) to TRBJ1-6, with D perhaps matching TRBD1 (5 bases). Germline V gives CDR1 LGHDT, CDR2 YNNKEL (reference sequence). Trimming took 1 base from V and 1 from J, leaving 11 bases between them. The CDR3 covers 17 residues. The CDR3 here is CASSQVGLGSYNSPLHF. The CDR3 DNA sequence: TGTGCCAGCAGCCAAGTGGGACTCGGGTCCTATAATTCACCCCTCCACTTT.

The genes are TRBV5-6 and TRBJ2-3; D uncertain. The CDR3 has 15 amino acids. Germline V CDR1 and CDR2: SGHDT, YYEEEE. Trimming stripped 1 base from V and 3 bases from J, with 12 bases between. CDR3 sequence (DNA): TGTGCCAGCAGCTTGAATCCGGGCCGTACAGATACGCAGTATTTT. Residues: CASSLNPGRTDTQYF.

The chain employs TRBV19 and TRBJ1-5; 7 bases match TRBD1. Germline assignment: CDR1 LNHDA and CDR2 SQIVND (reference sequence). J was trimmed by 4 bases and V by 6 bases; bases with no gene match: 9. The CDR3 sequence is 15 residues long. CDR3: CASRGRQGGNQPQHF. The CDR3 nucleotides read TGTGCCAGTAGAGGTCGCCAGGGGGGTAATCAGCCCCAGCATTTT.

This clone occurred once. The chain joins TRBV11-2 to TRBJ2-1; D perhaps matches TRBD2 (6 bases). Trimming removed 5 bases from V and 0 bases from J, with 14 bases in between. The CDR3 is made up of 16 amino acids. Germline V gene data show CDR1 as SGHAT and CDR2 as FQNNGV. In nucleotides, the CDR3 is TGTGCCAGCAGCGGGAGGTACATTAGCTCCTACAATGAGCAGTTCTTC. It is translated as CASSGRYISSYNEQFF. The variable domain in full, with the rest retrieved from reference TRBV11-2 and TRBJ2-1, is EAGVAQSPRYKIIEKRQSVAFWCNPISGHATLYWYQQILGQGPKLLIQFQNNGVVDDSQLPKDRFSAERLKGVDSTLKIQPAKLEDSAVYLCASSGRYISSYNEQFFGPGTRLTVL.